Sequencing of this TCR beta chain was carried out in a study of blood T cell repertoires in COVID-19. Turning to the study itself: Acute and convalescent COVID-19 samples came from the United States, Italy and Spain. PBMCs, B-cell-depleted T cells, or T cells were the source of the cDNA or gDNA that made up the material.

CDR1 is MNHEY, CDR2 SMNVEV, per germline (reference sequence). CDR3 length: 16 amino acids. Trimming took 6 bases from V and 0 from J, leaving 12 bases between them. Per the original data handling: Reference gene primer amplification yielded estimated nucleated cell counts. Profiled with immunoSEQ multiplex PCR; TCRdb holds only in-frame clones, not every one. D and trimming come from the DNA, and the V and J calls and clone size come from that table. This table has 95,000 to 150,000 clones, about 80% appearing once. The chain joins TRBV27 to TRBJ2-6; D not certain. Source material: peripheral blood. This TCR was recovered from a man aged 55 to 70 with active or convalescent COVID-19. Here the CDR3 reads CASSARVPSGANVLTF. The CDR3 DNA sequence: TGTGCCAGCAGCGCGAGAGTTCCCTCTGGGGCCAACGTCCTGACTTTC.